This record looks at one T cell receptor beta chain sequence and its context. Its antigen remains undetermined. Base-call qualities are not available, and no considerably larger clone is one nucleotide away. These data are taken from a study of shared clonotypes between healthy human individuals (TCRdb year 2020). With respect to the entire study: Two women and three men aged 18 to 49 years were included in the cohort. For each donor, CD4 naive and CD4 memory were each run on three plates, CD8 naive on two plates, and CD8 memory on one plate. The study deeply sequenced blood TCR repertoires of about 5 healthy adults to estimate repertoire size and the extent of clonotype sharing between individuals. Libraries were prepared and TCR repertoires were sequenced by different laboratories using diverse techniques, in order to increase sequencing depth and limit assay-specific biases. Per donor, leukapheresis produced somewhere between about 0.94 and 9.5 billion PBMCs.

Broad study findings and their caveats: Compared with non-shared clonotypes, clonotypes shared by all four sorted-subset donors had higher generation probabilities. Across a few donors, about 5% of naive CD4, roughly 3.8% of naive CD8, 2.3% of memory CD4, and approximately 0.4% of memory CD8 clonotypes were shared. Incomplete sequencing was indicated by rarefaction of sorted-subset datasets, despite the large sequencing depth. Based on pairwise subsampling, the degree of clonotype sharing among donors was expected to be affected by sequencing depth. Because the study included only a small number of donors, the genetic and exposure-history diversity represented was limited. Sampling was limited to blood, and TCR repertoires in tissue likely differ from TCR repertoires in blood. Larger estimated clonotype richness was generally found for naive subsets than for memory subsets.

The germline V gene (reference sequence) supplies CDR1 PRHDT and CDR2 FYEKMQ. Its CDR3 holds 13 amino acids, cysteine through phenylalanine. The retained sequence is limited to the CDR3, 39 bases, with the frame set at the first base. Ends trimmed: V by 5 bases, J by 5 bases; bases unmatched to a gene: 5. Using the deep immunoSEQ assay, TCR CDR3 regions were amplified from genomic DNA by multiplex PCR. Genomic DNA extracted from each cell subset was distributed evenly over all wells of several immunoSEQ 96-well plates, and each plate served as one replicate. For sorted subsets, each replicate PCR was loaded with roughly 0.2 ug genomic DNA, equivalent to 30,000 or so T cell genomes. Purified libraries were quantified with a Qubit 3.0 fluorometer, sized on a Bioanalyzer 2100, and re-quantified with the KAPA Library Quantification kit. Each immunoSEQ 96-well plate was sequenced on its own single-read 150-cycle Illumina NextSeq 550 flow cell. Per the authors' processing: Because the immunoSEQ output included only junctional sequences and no quality scores, the filtering could not be the same as the filtering used for full-length reads. Sequences were annotated with PyIR, a Python wrapper for IgBLAST v1.9, and V/J genes and CDR3 were assigned using IMGT germline references. Reads were filtered out if the reads had weak V/J assignments (E-value above 1e-6), no CDR3, stop codons, out-of-frame junctions, or ambiguous translated residues. A V3J clonotype was defined by an identical inferred V gene, J gene, and CDR3 amino acid sequence. Percentage overlap between repertoires was calculated by dividing the number of shared unique clonotypes by the size of the smaller repertoire. Richness of each repertoire was evaluated using RTK rarefaction, the Chao1 estimator, and Recon v2.1 estimates of unobserved clonotypes. Generation probabilities were computed with OLGA for all TCRbeta clonotypes obtained by the gDNA method from a few donors. The table comes from immuneACCESS by way of TCRdb, which keeps in-frame sequences with V and J called. Part of the clones is missing from these tables; in studies checked, under half for an unresolved V gene and the rest for unknown reasons. The D gene and trimming were derived from the DNA, and the V and J assignments and clone size from that table. The sample records about 2 million clones, about 95% of which are singletons. Together, the top ten hold about 1.1% of the sample.

CD8 naive samples were CD45RO-negative cells positively selected for CCR7, giving a CD45RA+CCR7+ population that excluded TemRA cells. The donors were healthy, HIV-negative adults who had no recently reported acute infections or vaccinations. Every donor was a Caucasian adult living in Nashville, Tennessee, USA. Blood was collected by leukapheresis, and PBMCs were isolated by Ficoll-Histopaque density gradient centrifugation and then cryopreserved in liquid nitrogen vapor phase. Analytical flow cytometry was used to check the purity and quantity of each magnetically sorted T cell population. From each sorted fraction, genomic DNA was isolated and quantified by UV absorbance on a Nanodrop 2000c.

This receptor was obtained from a young man in good health. The specimen was naive CD8+ T cells sorted from blood. The cell subset or site tag for this specimen amounts to: CD45RA+CCR7+. This chain joins TRBV13 to TRBJ2-7; 8 bases in the middle match TRBD1. The sequence in DNA is TGTGCCAGCAGCCTGGACAGGGAGGACGAGCAGTACTTC. Translation gives CASSLDREDEQYF.